The clone carrying this T cell receptor (beta chain) has just a few counts. Its antigen is unidentified. Using its own MiXCR run on the 5' RACE reads, TCRdb lists one record per CDR3 protein. The sample holds 500,000 to 550,000 distinct CDR3 sequences, just over 20% seen once. The data were taken from a study of T cells after yellow fever vaccination. The CDR3 is made up of 11 amino acids. CDR1 and CDR2 from the germline V gene are SGDLS and YYNGEE. Trimming left V 0 bases short and J 9 bases short, with 6 bases between. Findings and caveats of the study: At under 97% for CD4 and about 88% for CD8, most primary-vaccination clones showed up again after the booster.

This sequence was found in a man aged 18 to 35 who received the YFV17D yellow fever vaccine. Source: PBMCs, taken approximately 20 days after the first yellow fever vaccination. This chain joins TRBV9 and TRBJ2-5; no definite D call. The CDR3 bases are TGTGCCAGCAGCGTAGTTCCCTCCCAGTACTTC. It is translated as CASSVVPSQYF.